These 5 T cell receptor beta chains came from one sample sequenced in a study of control samples from healthy donors and cancer patients. Assay: immunoSEQ multiplex PCR; the TCRdb copy retains only in-frame clones and omits some. The table has 90,000 or so clones, 88% seen once. Material: blood. These receptors came from an older woman in good health.

This chain links TRBV10-3 with TRBJ1-3; no firm D call. From germline, CDR1 is ENHRY and CDR2 SYGVKD. This CDR3 is 15 amino acids long. V lost 3 bases to trimming and J lost 1 base, with 10 bases between them. CDR3 bases: TGTGCCATCAGTGAAACAGTGACTTCTGGAAACACCATATATTTT. This gives the protein CAISETVTSGNTIYF.

This clone was recorded once. This chain connects TRBV7-9 to TRBJ1-2, with 7 positions matching TRBD1. The CDR3 runs 12 residues. Germline lookup yields CDR1 SEHNR and CDR2 FQNEAQ (reference sequence). J was trimmed by 4 bases and V by 5 bases; bases with no gene match: 1. In nucleotides, the CDR3 is TGTGCCAGCAGCCGGGACAGCTATGGCTACACCTTC. Translated, it gives CASSRDSYGYTF. The entire variable domain, with the rest obtained from reference TRBV7-9 and TRBJ1-2, is as follows: DTGVSQNPRHKITKRGQNVTFRCDPISEHNRLYWYRQTLGQGPEFLTYFQNEAQLEKSRLLSDRFSAERPKGSFSTLEIQRTEQGDSAMYLCASSRDSYGYTFGSGTRLTVV.

The chain employs TRBV5-1 and TRBJ1-1; no firm D call. CDR3 length: 14 residues. Germline loops: CDR1 SGHRS, CDR2 YFSETQ. The V and J ends lost 4 bases and 0 bases respectively, with 10 bases between them. CDR3 residues: CASSPLWVNTEAFF. The CDR3 bases are TGCGCCAGCAGCCCCCTTTGGGTGAACACTGAAGCTTTCTTT.

This clone appeared a single time. The V and J genes are TRBV10-3 and TRBJ2-5, with 14 positions matching TRBD2. V shed 2 bases and J 4 bases; nucleotides not matched to a gene: 6. The CDR3 has 17 amino acids. Germline CDR1 reads ENHRY; CDR2 reads SYGVKD. CDR3 in DNA: TGTGCCATCAGTGAGGGACTAGCGGGGGGTGTAGGAGAGACCCAGTACTTC. Encoded protein: CAISEGLAGGVGETQYF.

The chain carries TRBV5-4 and TRBJ2-7; 7 nucleotides line up with TRBD2. The CDR3 loop spans 16 amino acids. V gave up 1 base and J gave up 1 base; unmatched junction bases: 8. From germline, CDR1 is SGHNT and CDR2 YYREEE (reference sequence). CDR3 in amino acids: CASSLPAGRGSYEQYF. Here the CDR3 DNA reads TGTGCCAGCAGCTTGCCGGCAGGGAGGGGATCCTACGAGCAGTACTTC.